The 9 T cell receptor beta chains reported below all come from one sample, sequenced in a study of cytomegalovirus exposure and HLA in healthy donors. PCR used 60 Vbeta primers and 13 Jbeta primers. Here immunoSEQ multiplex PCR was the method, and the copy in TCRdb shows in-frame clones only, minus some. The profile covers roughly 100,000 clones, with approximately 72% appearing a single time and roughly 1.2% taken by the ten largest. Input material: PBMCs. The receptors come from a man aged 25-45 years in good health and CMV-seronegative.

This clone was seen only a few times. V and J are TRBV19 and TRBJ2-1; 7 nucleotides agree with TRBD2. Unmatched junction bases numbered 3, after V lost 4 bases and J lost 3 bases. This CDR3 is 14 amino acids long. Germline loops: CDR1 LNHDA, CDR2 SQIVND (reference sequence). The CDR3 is CASSKRGNYNEQFF. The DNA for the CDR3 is TGTGCCAGTAGTAAGCGGGGAAACTACAATGAGCAGTTCTTC.

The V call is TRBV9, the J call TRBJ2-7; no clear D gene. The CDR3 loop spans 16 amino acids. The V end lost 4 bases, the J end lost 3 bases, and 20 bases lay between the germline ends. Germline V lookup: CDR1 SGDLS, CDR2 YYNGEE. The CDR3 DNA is TGTGCCAGCAGCCCAGGTCGGCCTACCATATTCTACGAGCAGTACTTC. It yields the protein CASSPGRPTIFYEQYF.

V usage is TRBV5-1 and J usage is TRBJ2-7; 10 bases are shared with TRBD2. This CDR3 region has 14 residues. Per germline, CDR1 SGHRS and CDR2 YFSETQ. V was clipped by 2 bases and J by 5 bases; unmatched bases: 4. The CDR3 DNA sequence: TGCGCCAGCAGCTTCGGGACTAGCGCCGACGAGCAGTACTTC. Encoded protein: CASSFGTSADEQYF.

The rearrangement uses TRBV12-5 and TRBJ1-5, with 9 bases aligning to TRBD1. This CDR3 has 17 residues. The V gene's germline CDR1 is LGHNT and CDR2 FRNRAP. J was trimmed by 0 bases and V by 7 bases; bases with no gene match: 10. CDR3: CASAPGQGILSNQPQHF. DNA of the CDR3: TGTGCTAGTGCCCCGGGACAGGGAATACTTAGCAATCAGCCCCAGCATTTT.

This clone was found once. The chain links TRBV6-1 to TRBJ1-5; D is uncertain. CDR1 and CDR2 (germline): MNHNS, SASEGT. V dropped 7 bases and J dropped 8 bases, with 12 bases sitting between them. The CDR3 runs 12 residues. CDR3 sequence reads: CASKATSEPQHF. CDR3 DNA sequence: TGTGCCAGCAAAGCTACTTCGGAGCCCCAGCATTTT.

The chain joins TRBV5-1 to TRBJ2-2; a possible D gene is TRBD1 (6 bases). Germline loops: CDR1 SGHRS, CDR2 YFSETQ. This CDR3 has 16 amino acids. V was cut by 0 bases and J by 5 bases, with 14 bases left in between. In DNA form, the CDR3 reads TGCGCCAGCAGCTTGGCCCCGGGACAAGCAACCGGGGAGCTGTTTTTT. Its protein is CASSLAPGQATGELFF.

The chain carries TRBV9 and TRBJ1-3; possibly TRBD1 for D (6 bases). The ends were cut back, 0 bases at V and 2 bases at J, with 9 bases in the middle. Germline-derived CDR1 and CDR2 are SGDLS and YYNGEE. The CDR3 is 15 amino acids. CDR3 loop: CASSVEDSPGNTIYF. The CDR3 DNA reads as TGTGCCAGCAGCGTAGAGGACAGTCCTGGAAACACCATATATTTT.

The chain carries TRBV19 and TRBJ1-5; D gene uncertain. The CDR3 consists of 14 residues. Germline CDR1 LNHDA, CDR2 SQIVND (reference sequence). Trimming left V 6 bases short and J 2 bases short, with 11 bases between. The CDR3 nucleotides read TGTGCCAGTAGGCGGCGGCGGGGCAATCAGCCCCAGCATTTT. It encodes CASRRRRGNQPQHF.

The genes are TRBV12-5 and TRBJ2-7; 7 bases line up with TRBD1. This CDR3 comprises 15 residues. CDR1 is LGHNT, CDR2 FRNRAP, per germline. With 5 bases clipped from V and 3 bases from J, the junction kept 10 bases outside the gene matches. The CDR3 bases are TGTGCTAGTGGTGCCCCCCTACGGGACAGCTACGAGCAGTACTTC. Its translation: CASGAPLRDSYEQYF. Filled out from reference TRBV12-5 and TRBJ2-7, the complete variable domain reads DARVTQTPRHKVTEMGQEVTMRCQPILGHNTVFWYRQTMMQGLELLAYFRNRAPLDDSGMPKDRFSAEMPDATLATLKIQPSEPRDSAVYFCASGAPLRDSYEQYFGPGTRLTVT.